This TCR beta chain came from a study of cytomegalovirus exposure and HLA in healthy donors. V dropped 2 bases and J dropped 4 bases, with 9 bases sitting between them. The CDR3 loop spans 13 amino acids. The germline CDR1 and CDR2 sequences are SGHNT and YYREEE (reference sequence). Vbeta (60) and Jbeta (13) primers were used in the PCR. Measured with immunoSEQ multiplex PCR; TCRdb has only the in-frame clones, and not every one. The sample includes 84,000 or so clones, about 80% of them seen just once. Overall study findings and caveats: Most TCR sequences proved rare, with some public TCRs found in many donors. Trimming of TCR beta V- and J-genes showed a link, identified in a later analysis, to a missense DCLRE1C variant. Immune exposure information comprised only CMV serostatus.

A word on this clone: Its antigen is unidentified.

Specimen: PBMCs. The chain combines TRBV5-4 with TRBJ1-2; D not certain. The TCR sequence derives from a man aged 45-65 years in good health and CMV-seronegative. In DNA, the CDR3 is TGTGCCAGCAGCTTAGGCGGACTCTATGGCTACACCTTC. Translating it yields CASSLGGLYGYTF. Using reference TRBV5-4 and TRBJ1-2 for the parts outside the CDR3, the full variable domain is ETGVTQSPTHLIKTRGQQVTLRCSSQSGHNTVSWYQQALGQGPQFIFQYYREEENGRGNFPPRFSGLQFPNYSSELNVNALELDDSALYLCASSLGGLYGYTFGSGTRLTVV.